This T cell receptor (beta chain) comes out of a study of blood T cells in healthy people across ages. The CDR3 totals 15 residues. V lost 0 bases and J lost 8, with 19 bases in between. CDR1 and CDR2 (germline): DFQATT, SNEGSKA (reference sequence). The sample providers were healthy Caucasian people from Russia, aged roughly 6 to 95. As concerns this clonotype: As yet, its antigen is unknown.

Study-level findings and limits: What prevented conclusive comparison of naive and antigen-experienced cells was that PBMCs were unsorted. Naive T cell percentage strongly correlated with TCR beta diversity.

Next came a second PCR, run for 7 to 11 cycles, which used a sample-barcoded 5' primer along with a J-beta primer mix. Using its own MiXCR run on the 5' RACE reads, TCRdb lists one record per CDR3 protein. The sample contains around 1,500,000 distinct CDR3 sequences, roughly 40% of which appear only once. The sample was blood. The TCR comes from a woman younger than 35 in good health. This chain joins TRBV20-1 and TRBJ1-2, with D perhaps matching TRBD1 (5 bases). The CDR3 protein is CSARDYGQGGSGYTF. The CDR3 DNA sequence: TGCAGTGCTAGAGATTATGGTCAGGGTGGCTCCGGCTACACCTTC.